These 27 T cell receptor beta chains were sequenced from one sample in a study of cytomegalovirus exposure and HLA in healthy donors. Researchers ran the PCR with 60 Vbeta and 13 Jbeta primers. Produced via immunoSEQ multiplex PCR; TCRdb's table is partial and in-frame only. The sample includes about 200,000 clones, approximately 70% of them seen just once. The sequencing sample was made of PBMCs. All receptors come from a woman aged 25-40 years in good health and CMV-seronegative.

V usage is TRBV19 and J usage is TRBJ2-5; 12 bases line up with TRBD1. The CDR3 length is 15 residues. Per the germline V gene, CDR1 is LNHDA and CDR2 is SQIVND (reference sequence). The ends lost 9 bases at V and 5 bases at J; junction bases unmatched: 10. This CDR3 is CASRSGTGGWETQYF. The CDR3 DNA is TGTGCCAGCCGGTCCGGGACAGGGGGCTGGGAGACCCAGTACTTC.

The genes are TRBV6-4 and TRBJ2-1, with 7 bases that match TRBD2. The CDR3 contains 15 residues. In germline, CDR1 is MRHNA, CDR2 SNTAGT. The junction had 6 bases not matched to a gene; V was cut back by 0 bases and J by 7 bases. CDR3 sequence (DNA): TGTGCCAGCAGTGACTCCGGGGGAGGGGTGAATGAGCAGTTCTTC. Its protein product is CASSDSGGGVNEQFF.

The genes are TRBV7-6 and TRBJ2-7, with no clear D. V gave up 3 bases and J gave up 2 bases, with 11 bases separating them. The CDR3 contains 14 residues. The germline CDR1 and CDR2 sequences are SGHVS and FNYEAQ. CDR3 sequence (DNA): TGTGCCAGCAGCTTTTCCCCGAGCACCTACGAGCAGTACTTC. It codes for CASSFSPSTYEQYF.

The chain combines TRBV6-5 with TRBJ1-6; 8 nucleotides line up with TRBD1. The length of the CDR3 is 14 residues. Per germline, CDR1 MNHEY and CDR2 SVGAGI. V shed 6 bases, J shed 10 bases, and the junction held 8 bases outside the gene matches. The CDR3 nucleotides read TGTGCCAGCAGGTGCAGGGGGCGAGACTCACCCCTCCACTTT. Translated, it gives CASRCRGRDSPLHF.

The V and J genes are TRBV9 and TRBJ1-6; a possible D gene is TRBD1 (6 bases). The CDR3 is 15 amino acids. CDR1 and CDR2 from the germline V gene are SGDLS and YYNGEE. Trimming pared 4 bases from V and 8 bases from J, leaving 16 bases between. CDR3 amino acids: CASSTLGGGDSPLHF. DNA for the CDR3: TGTGCCAGCAGCACCCTAGGAGGGGGGGATTCACCCCTCCACTTT.

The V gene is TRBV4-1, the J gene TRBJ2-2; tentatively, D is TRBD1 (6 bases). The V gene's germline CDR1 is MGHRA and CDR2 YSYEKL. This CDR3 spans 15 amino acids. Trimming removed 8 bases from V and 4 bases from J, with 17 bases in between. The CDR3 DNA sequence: TGCGCCAGCTCCAGGGGACCCTCGCTCACCGGGGAGCTGTTTTTT. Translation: CASSRGPSLTGELFF.

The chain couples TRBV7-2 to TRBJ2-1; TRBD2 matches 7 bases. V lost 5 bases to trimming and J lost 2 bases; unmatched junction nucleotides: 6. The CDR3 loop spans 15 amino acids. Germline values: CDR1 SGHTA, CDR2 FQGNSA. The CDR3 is CASSGGAGTYNEQFF. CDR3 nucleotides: TGTGCCAGCAGCGGAGGAGCGGGGACCTACAATGAGCAGTTCTTC.

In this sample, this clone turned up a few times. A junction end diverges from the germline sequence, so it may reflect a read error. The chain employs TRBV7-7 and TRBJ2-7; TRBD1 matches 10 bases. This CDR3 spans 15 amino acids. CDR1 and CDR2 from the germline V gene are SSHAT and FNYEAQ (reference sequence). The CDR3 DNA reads TGTGCTAGCAGTAAGGGACAGGGGTTCCATCACGAGCAGTACTTC. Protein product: CASSKGQGFHHEQYF.

Written as DNA, the CDR3 is TGTGCCAGCAGCGTGGACTTCTCTGGAAACACCATATATTTT. Its protein product is CASSVDFSGNTIYF. The genes are TRBV9 and TRBJ1-3, with D unclear. The CDR3 has 14 residues. Germline V lookup: CDR1 SGDLS, CDR2 YYNGEE. V was clipped by 2 bases and J by 0 bases, with 6 bases between them. The full variable domain, with the rest looked up from reference TRBV9 and TRBJ1-3, is DSGVTQTPKHLITATGQRVTLRCSPRSGDLSVYWYQQSLDQGLQFLIQYYNGEERAKGNILERFSAQQFPDLHSELNLSSLELGDSALYFCASSVDFSGNTIYFGEGSWLTVV.

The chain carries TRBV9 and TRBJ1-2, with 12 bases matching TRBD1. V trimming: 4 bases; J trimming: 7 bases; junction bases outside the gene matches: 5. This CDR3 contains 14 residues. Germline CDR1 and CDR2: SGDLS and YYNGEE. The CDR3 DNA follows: TGTGCCAGCAGCACGGGACAGGGGGCGCTTGGCTACACCTTC. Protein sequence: CASSTGQGALGYTF.

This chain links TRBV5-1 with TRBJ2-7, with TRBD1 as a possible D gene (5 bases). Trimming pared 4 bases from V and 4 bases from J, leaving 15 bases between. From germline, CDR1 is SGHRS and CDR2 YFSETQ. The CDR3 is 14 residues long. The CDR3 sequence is CASSHSRNRYEQYF. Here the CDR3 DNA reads TGCGCCAGCAGCCATTCCCGGAACAGGTACGAGCAGTACTTC.

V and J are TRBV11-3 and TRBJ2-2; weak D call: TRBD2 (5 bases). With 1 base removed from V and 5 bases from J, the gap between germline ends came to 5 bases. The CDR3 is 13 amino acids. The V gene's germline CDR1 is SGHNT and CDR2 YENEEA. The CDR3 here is CASSLAGTGELFF. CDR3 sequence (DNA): TGTGCCAGCAGCTTAGCGGGGACCGGGGAGCTGTTTTTT. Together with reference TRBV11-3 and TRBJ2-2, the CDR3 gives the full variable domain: EAGVVQSPRYKIIEKKQPVAFWCNPISGHNTLYWYLQNLGQGPELLIRYENEEAVDDSQLPKDRFSAERLKGVDSTLKIQPAELGDSAVYLCASSLAGTGELFFGEGSRLTVL.

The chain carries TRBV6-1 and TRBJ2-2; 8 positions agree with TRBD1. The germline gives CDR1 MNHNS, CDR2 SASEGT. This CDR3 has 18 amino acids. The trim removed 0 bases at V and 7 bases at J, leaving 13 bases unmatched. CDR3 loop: CASSEAIYQGARGGELFF. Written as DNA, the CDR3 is TGTGCCAGCAGTGAAGCCATATACCAGGGGGCGCGGGGCGGGGAGCTGTTTTTT.

The CDR3 sequence is CASSQGVGITEAFF. CDR3 nucleotides: TGTGCCAGCAGTCAAGGGGTGGGGATAACTGAAGCTTTCTTT. The J gene is TRBJ1-1, the V gene TRBV6-5; D may be TRBD1 (5 bases). Germline V gene data show CDR1 as MNHEY and CDR2 as SVGAGI. V was trimmed by 5 bases and J by 5 bases, leaving 15 bases between them. The CDR3 runs 14 residues.

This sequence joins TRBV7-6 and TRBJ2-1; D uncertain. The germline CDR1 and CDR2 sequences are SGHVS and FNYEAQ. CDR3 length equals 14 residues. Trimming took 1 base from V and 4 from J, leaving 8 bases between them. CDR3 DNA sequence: TGTGCCAGCAGCTTAGATGGTAGATACAATGAGCAGTTCTTC. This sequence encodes CASSLDGRYNEQFF.

DNA of the CDR3: TGTGCCAGTAGTATAGATTCCAACGGGATCTACAATGAGCAGTTCTTC. Amino acid sequence: CASSIDSNGIYNEQFF. This chain connects TRBV19 to TRBJ2-1, with a tentative D call TRBD2 (5 bases). The germline gives CDR1 LNHDA, CDR2 SQIVND (reference sequence). Trimming left V 0 bases short and J 3 bases short, with 12 bases between. CDR3 size: 16 residues.

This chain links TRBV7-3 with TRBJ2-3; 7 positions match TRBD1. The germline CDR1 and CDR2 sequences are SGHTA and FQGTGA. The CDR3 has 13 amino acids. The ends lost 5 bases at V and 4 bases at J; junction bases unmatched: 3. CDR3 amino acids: CASSHRGPDTQYF. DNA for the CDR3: TGTGCCAGCAGCCACAGGGGCCCAGATACGCAGTATTTT.

The CDR3 loop reads CSVETQVWNEQYF. Written as DNA, the CDR3 is TGCAGCGTTGAAACACAGGTTTGGAACGAGCAGTACTTC. J is TRBJ2-7 and V is TRBV29-1; possible D gene TRBD1, 5 bases. The length of the CDR3 is 13 residues. In germline, CDR1 is SQVTM, CDR2 ANQGSEA. The V end was cut by 2 bases, the J end by 5 bases, with 13 bases between.

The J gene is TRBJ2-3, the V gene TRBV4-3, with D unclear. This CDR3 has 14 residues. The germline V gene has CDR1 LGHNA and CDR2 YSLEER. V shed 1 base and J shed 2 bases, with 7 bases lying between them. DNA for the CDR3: TGCGCCAGCAGCCAAGGTTTCTTCACAGATACGCAGTATTTT. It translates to CASSQGFFTDTQYF.

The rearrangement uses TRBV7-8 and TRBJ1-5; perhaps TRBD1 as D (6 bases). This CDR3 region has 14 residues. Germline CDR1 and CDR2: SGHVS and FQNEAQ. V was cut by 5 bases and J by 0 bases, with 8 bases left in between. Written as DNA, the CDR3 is TGTGCCAGCAGCGTACAGGGTAGCAATCAGCCCCAGCATTTT. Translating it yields CASSVQGSNQPQHF.

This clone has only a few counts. DNA of the CDR3: TGTGCCAGCAGTGAAGCACTGGGGACAGGCATGCAGTACTTC. It is translated as CASSEALGTGMQYF. The genes are TRBV2 and TRBJ2-7; 8 bases line up with TRBD1. The CDR3 length is 14 residues. Germline lookup yields CDR1 SNHLY and CDR2 FYNNEI. V gave up 0 bases and J gave up 9 bases; unmatched junction bases: 7.

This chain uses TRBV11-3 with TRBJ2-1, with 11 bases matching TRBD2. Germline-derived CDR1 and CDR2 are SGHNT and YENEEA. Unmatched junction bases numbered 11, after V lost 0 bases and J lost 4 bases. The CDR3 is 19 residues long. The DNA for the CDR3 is TGTGCCAGCAGCTTAGAAGCCCCCACTAGCGGGAGCGTGTACAATGAGCAGTTCTTC. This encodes CASSLEAPTSGSVYNEQFF.

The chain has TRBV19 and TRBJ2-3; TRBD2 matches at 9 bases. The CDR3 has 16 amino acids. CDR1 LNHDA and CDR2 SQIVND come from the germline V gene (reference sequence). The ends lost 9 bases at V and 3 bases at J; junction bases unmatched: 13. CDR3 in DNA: TGTGCCAGCAGGGCCCGGGCGGGGGGGCTTACAGATACGCAGTATTTT. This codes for CASRARAGGLTDTQYF.

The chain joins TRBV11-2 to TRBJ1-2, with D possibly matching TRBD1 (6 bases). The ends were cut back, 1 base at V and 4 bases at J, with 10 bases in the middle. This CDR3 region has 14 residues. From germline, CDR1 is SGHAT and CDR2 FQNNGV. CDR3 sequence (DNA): TGTGCCAGCAGCTTAGTACAGGGCGTCTATGGCTACACCTTC. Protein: CASSLVQGVYGYTF.

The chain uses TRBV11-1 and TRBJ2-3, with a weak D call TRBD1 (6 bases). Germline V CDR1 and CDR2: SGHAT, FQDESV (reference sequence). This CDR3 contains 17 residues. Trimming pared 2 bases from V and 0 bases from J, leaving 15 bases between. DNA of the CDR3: TGTGCCAGCAGCTTAACCGGGACACGACTTAGCACAGATACGCAGTATTTT. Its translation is CASSLTGTRLSTDTQYF.

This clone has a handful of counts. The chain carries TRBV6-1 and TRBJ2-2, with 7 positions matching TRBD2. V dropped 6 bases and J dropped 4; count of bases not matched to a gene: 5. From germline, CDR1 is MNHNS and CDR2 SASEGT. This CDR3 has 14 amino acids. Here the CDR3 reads CASSLLAATGELFF. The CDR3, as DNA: TGTGCCAGCAGCCTCCTAGCGGCCACCGGGGAGCTGTTTTTT.

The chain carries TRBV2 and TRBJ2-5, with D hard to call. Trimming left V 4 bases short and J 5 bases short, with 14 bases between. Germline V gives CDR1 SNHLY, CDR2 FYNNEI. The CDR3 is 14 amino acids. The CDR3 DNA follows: TGTGCCAGCAGTGCCATCCCAACCGGGGAGACCCAGTACTTC. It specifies CASSAIPTGETQYF. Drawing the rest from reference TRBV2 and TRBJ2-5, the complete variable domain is EPEVTQTPSHQVTQMGQEVILRCVPISNHLYFYWYRQILGQKVEFLVSFYNNEISEKSEIFDDQFSVERPDGSNFTLKIRSTKLEDSAMYFCASSAIPTGETQYFGPGTRLLVL.